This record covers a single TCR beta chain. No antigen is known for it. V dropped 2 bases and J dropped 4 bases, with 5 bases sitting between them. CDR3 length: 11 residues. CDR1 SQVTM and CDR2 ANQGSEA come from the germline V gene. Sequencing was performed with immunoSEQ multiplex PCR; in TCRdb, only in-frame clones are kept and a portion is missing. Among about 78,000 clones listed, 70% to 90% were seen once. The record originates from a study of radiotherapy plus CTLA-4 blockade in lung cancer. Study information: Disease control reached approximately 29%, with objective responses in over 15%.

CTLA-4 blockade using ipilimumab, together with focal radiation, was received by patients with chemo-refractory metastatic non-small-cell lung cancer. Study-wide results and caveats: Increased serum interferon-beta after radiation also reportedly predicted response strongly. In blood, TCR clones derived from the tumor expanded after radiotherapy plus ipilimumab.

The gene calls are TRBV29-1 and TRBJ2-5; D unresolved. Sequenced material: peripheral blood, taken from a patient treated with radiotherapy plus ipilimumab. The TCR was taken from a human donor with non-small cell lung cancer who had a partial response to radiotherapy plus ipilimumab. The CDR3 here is CSVETVETQYF. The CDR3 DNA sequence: TGCAGCGTTGAAACTGTAGAGACCCAGTACTTC.